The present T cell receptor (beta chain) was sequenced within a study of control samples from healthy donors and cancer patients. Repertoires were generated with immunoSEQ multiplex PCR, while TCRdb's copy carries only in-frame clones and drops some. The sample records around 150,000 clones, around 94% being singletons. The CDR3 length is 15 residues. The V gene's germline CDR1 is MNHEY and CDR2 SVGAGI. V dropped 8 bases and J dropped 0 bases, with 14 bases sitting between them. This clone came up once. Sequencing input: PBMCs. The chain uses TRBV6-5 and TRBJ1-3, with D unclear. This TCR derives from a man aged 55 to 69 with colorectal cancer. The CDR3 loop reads CASQRTPSSGNTIYF. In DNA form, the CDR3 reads TGTGCCAGCCAGAGGACCCCCTCCTCTGGAAACACCATATATTTT.